A selection of T cell receptor beta chains follows, all from one sample in a study of human CD4 T cells and Enterobacteriaceae. The table came from immunoSEQ multiplex PCR; TCRdb's copy has only in-frame clones and leaves some out. This table holds approximately 26,000 clones, roughly 80% found once. Sequencing was performed on memory CD4+ T cells from blood. The receptors originated from a human donor in good health. CDR3s include the opening cysteine and the closing phenylalanine or tryptophan. The order of the fields is V gene, J gene, clone size, D gene, CDR3 protein, CDR3 DNA. D genes are given only for firm matches. The size entry is marked missing in some rows and otherwise reads once, few, many or a size class.

>TRBV27|TRBJ2-3|NA|NA
CASSFTGSTRTDTQYF
TGTGCCAGCAGTTTTACAGGTTCAACCCGCACAGATACGCAGTATTTT
>TRBV7-2|TRBJ2-1|NA|TRBD2
CASSLMAGGPSNEQFF
TGTGCCAGCAGCTTAATGGCGGGGGGGCCATCCAATGAGCAGTTCTTC
>TRBV6-5|TRBJ2-1|NA|NA
CASSDRRADRVF
TGTGCCAGCTCCGATCGTAGGGCCGATAGAGTCTTC
>TRBV5-1|TRBJ1-5|NA|NA
CASSPGTGNQPQHF
TGCGCCAGCAGCCCCGGGACGGGCAATCAGCCCCAGCATTTT
>TRBV15|TRBJ1-2|NA|NA
CATSRDPGRGYGYTF
TGTGCCACCAGCAGAGATCCGGGCCGGGGATATGGCTACACCTTC
>TRBV30|TRBJ2-1|NA|NA
CAWSGGGAPRQFF
TGTGCCTGGAGTGGAGGGGGGGCCCCCAGGCAGTTCTTC
>TRBV6-4|TRBJ2-1|NA|TRBD2
CASSALSGGYNEQFF
TGTGCCAGCAGTGCCCTGAGCGGGGGGTACAATGAGCAGTTCTTC
>TRBV2|TRBJ1-1|NA|NA
CASSEEGSVGGAFF
TGTGCCAGCAGTGAAGAGGGTTCAGTCGGGGGAGCTTTCTTT
>TRBV12-5|TRBJ1-2|few|NA
CASGVRDGAFGYTF
TGTGCTAGTGGTGTTAGGGACGGGGCTTTTGGCTACACCTTC
>TRBV5-1|TRBJ1-2|few|NA
CASSLLLTGPYGYTF
TGCGCCAGCAGCTTACTTCTGACAGGACCCTATGGCTACACCTTC
>TRBV13|TRBJ1-4|few|NA
CASSPDRRFEKLFF
TGTGCCAGCAGCCCCGACAGGAGGTTTGAAAAACTGTTTTTT
>TRBV6-5|TRBJ2-3|NA|TRBD1
CASRDRVETDTQYF
TGTGCCAGCAGGGACAGGGTGGAAACAGATACGCAGTATTTT
>TRBV2|TRBJ1-1|NA|NA
CASRMTGGSTEAFF
TGTGCCAGCAGGATGACAGGTGGTAGCACTGAAGCTTTCTTT
>TRBV19|TRBJ2-1|few|NA
CASSRDSHGQFF
TGTGCCAGTAGCCGTGACAGTCATGGGCAGTTCTTC
>TRBV28|TRBJ1-5|NA|TRBD1
CASSLRSLDRDNQPQHF
TGTGCCAGCAGTTTACGCTCCCTTGACAGGGATAATCAGCCCCAGCATTTT
>TRBV6-4|TRBJ2-1|few|TRBD2
CASSASGGANEQFF
TGTGCCAGCAGTGCTAGCGGGGGGGCCAATGAGCAGTTCTTC